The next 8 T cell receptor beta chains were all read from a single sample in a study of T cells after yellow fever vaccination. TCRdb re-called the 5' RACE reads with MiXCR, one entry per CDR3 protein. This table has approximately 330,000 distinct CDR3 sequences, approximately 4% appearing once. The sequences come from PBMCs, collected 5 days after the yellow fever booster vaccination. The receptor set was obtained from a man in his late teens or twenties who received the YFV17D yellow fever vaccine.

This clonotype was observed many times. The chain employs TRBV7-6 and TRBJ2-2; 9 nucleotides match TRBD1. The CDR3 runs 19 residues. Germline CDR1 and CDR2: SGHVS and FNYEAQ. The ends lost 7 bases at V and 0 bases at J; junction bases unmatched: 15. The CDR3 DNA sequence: TGTGCCAGCACCAACCCCCTCTTCGACAGGGGGGCGAACACCGGGGAGCTGTTTTTT. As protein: CASTNPLFDRGANTGELFF.

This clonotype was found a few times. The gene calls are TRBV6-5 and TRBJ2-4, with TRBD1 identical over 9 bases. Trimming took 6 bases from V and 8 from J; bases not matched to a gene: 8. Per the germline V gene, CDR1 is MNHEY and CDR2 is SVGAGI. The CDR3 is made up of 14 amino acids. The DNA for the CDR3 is TGTGCCAGCAGCCGGGACAGGGTTGGGGACATTCAGTACTTC. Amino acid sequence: CASSRDRVGDIQYF.

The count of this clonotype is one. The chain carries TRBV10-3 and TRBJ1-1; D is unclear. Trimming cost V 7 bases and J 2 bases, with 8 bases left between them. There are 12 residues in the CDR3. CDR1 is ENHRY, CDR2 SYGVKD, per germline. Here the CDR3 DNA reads TGTGCCATCACAGACGGCAACACTGAAGCTTTCTTT. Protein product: CAITDGNTEAFF.

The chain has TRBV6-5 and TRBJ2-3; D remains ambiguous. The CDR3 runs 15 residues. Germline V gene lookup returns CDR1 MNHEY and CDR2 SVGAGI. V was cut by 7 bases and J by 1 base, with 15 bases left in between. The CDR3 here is CASIKLTGGTDTQYF. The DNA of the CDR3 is TGTGCCAGCATTAAACTGACTGGGGGCACAGATACGCAGTATTTT.

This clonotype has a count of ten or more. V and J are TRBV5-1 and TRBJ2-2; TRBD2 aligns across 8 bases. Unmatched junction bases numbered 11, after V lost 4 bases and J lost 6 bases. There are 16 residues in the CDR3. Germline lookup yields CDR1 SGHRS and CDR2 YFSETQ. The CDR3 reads CASSPAGAGVAGELFF. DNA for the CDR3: TGCGCCAGCAGCCCAGCGGGGGCCGGCGTAGCCGGGGAGCTGTTTTTT.

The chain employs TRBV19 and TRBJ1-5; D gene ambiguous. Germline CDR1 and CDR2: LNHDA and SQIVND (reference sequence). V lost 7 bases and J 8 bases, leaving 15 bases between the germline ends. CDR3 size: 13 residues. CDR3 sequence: CASTRWWSEPQHF. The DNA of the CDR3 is TGTGCCAGTACCCGCTGGTGGTCGGAGCCCCAGCATTTT.

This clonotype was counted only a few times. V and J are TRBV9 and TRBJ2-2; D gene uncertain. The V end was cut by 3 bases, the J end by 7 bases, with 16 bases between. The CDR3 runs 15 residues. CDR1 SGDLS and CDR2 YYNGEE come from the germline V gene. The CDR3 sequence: CASSALAGGHGELFF. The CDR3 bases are TGTGCCAGCAGCGCCCTGGCAGGTGGGCACGGGGAGCTGTTTTTT. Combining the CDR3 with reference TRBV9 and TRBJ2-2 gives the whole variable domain DSGVTQTPKHLITATGQRVTLRCSPRSGDLSVYWYQQSLDQGLQFLIQYYNGEERAKGNILERFSAQQFPDLHSELNLSSLELGDSALYFCASSALAGGHGELFFGEGSRLTVL.

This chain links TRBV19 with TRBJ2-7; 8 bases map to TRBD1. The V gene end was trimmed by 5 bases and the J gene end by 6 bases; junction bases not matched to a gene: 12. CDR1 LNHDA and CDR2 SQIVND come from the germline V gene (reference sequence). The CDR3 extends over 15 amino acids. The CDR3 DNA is TGTGCCAGTAGTGTTACCGGGACAGGACCTACCGAGCAGTACGTC. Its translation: CASSVTGTGPTEQYV.